What follows describes a single TCR beta chain. The sample is drawn from a study of control samples from healthy donors and cancer patients. Using immunoSEQ multiplex PCR, the repertoire was profiled, and TCRdb retains in-frame clones only, with some absent. The sample has approximately 120,000 clones, roughly 84% seen once. Germline V gene data show CDR1 as SEHNR and CDR2 as FQNEAQ (reference sequence). The CDR3 consists of 15 residues. V shed 5 bases, J shed 0 bases, and the junction held 6 bases outside the gene matches. The receptor's source is a middle-aged man in good health. The sample consisted of blood. The chain links TRBV7-9 to TRBJ1-1, with TRBD1 matching over 7 bases. CDR3 coding DNA: TGTGCCAGCAGCCCAGAGGGGGCCCTGAACACTGAAGCTTTCTTT. Protein: CASSPEGALNTEAFF.